A selection of T cell receptor beta chains follows, all from one sample in a study of response to subunit inactivated influenza vaccine. TCRdb re-called the RT-PCR reads through MiXCR, storing one row per CDR3 protein. The sample holds hundreds of thousands of distinct CDR3 sequences, around 8% seen once. The sequencing used PBMCs from blood, collected around 25 months after vaccination. These receptors were taken from a man between 50 and 75 years old who received an inactivated influenza vaccine. The CDR3 runs from the conserved cysteine through the conserved F or W. The size entry is marked missing in some rows and otherwise reads once, few, many or a size class.

TRBV12-3/TRBV12-4,few,TRBJ2-7,CASSRGEVEQYF
TRBV11-2,-,TRBJ2-3,CASSLVLASGSRADTQYF
TRBV6-5,few,TRBJ1-3,CASSYSSNRHSGNTIYF
TRBV12-3/TRBV12-4,-,TRBJ1-1,CASSLLGQPTEAFF
TRBV20-1,-,TRBJ1-1,CSARDGRFSTEAFF
TRBV10-3,many,TRBJ2-1,CAGGTDNEQFF
TRBV20-1,few,TRBJ2-7,CSALPRTSDPYEQYF
TRBV18,-,TRBJ2-2,CASSPLRDPGELFF
TRBV3-1,-,TRBJ2-1,CASSQDPGLAGVSYNEQFF
TRBV15,-,TRBJ2-1,CATSRARGGWTYNEQFF
TRBV20-1,-,TRBJ2-1,CSAREWGGSGQPYNEQFF
TRBV15,few,TRBJ1-6,CATSRDLRYNSPLHF
TRBV25-1,many,TRBJ2-5,CASSELSGRTQETQYF
TRBV10-3,-,TRBJ2-5,CAISDSGGQETQYF
TRBV12-3/TRBV12-4,-,TRBJ1-2,CASSLAGTAGYTF
TRBV12-3/TRBV12-4,few,TRBJ2-1,CASRKTDNEQFF
TRBV5-1,-,TRBJ2-2,CASSLWASGAITGELFF
TRBV20-1,-,TRBJ2-3,CSAPFRGLTETQYF
TRBV9,few,TRBJ2-5,CASSVGAEGETQYF
TRBV5-8,few,TRBJ2-7,CASSKGYEQYF
TRBV10-3,many,TRBJ1-4,CAISERDGNEKLFF
TRBV29-1,many,TRBJ2-1,CSVVRGLPYNEQFF
TRBV7-9,many,TRBJ2-1,CASSLEGTEQFF
TRBV5-1,few,TRBJ1-4,CASSLKQGATNEKLFF
TRBV6-1,few,TRBJ2-3,CASSQLEGADTQYF